This entry lists 26 T cell receptor beta chains sequenced from one sample in a study of blood T cell repertoires in COVID-19. Produced via immunoSEQ multiplex PCR; TCRdb's table is partial and in-frame only. The repertoire holds about 200,000 clones, with almost 85% as singletons. Material: peripheral blood. The receptors come from a woman in her thirties or forties with acute or convalescent COVID-19.

This clone was observed a handful of times. In DNA form, the CDR3 reads TGTGCCAGTAGTCGACAGGGCGTCTCCTACGAGCAGTACTTC. Protein: CASSRQGVSYEQYF. The chain couples TRBV19 to TRBJ2-7, with 7 bases that match TRBD1. V lost 5 bases, J lost 0 bases, and 4 bases stayed unmatched. The CDR3 runs to 14 residues. Germline values: CDR1 LNHDA, CDR2 SQIVND (reference sequence).

The chain recombines TRBV9 with TRBJ2-1; 13 bases agree with TRBD2. Trimming cost V 10 bases and J 0 bases; bases outside gene matches: 13. The CDR3 covers 18 residues. Germline CDR1 reads SGDLS; CDR2 reads YYNGEE. The CDR3 sequence: CAAPGLAGALSSYNEQFF. CDR3 bases: TGTGCCGCCCCCGGACTAGCGGGGGCCTTAAGCTCCTACAATGAGCAGTTCTTC.

J is TRBJ2-4 and V is TRBV2, with 7 bases fitting TRBD1. The CDR3 is 16 amino acids. Germline CDR1 and CDR2: SNHLY and FYNNEI. J lost 5 bases, V lost 6 bases, and 13 bases had no gene match. In nucleotides, the CDR3 is TGTGCCAGCAGGGAGACCAGGGGGTTGGGGGAAAACATTCAGTACTTC. Encoded protein: CASRETRGLGENIQYF.

The chain joins TRBV11-2 to TRBJ2-3, with TRBD1 matching 7 bases. There are 15 residues in the CDR3. With V trimmed by 1 base and J by 2 bases, 3 bases remained unmatched. Germline lookup yields CDR1 SGHAT and CDR2 FQNNGV. The CDR3 DNA reads as TGTGCCAGCAGCTTAGTGACAGGGATCACAGATACGCAGTATTTT. Translating gives CASSLVTGITDTQYF.

The chain uses TRBV6-6 and TRBJ1-3, with 7 bases that match TRBD1. From germline, CDR1 is MNHNY and CDR2 SVGAGI (reference sequence). The CDR3 is made up of 13 amino acids. Trimming cost V 5 bases and J 7 bases; bases outside gene matches: 5. Here the CDR3 reads CASSQGTANTIYF. The CDR3 DNA sequence: TGTGCCAGCAGTCAAGGGACAGCTAACACCATATATTTT.

The chain has TRBV4-1 and TRBJ2-1, with D maybe TRBD2 (5 bases). The CDR3 has 14 residues. The V gene lost 2 bases and the J gene lost 3 bases, with 8 bases spanning the gap. CDR1 is MGHRA and CDR2 is YSYEKL in the germline V gene. The CDR3 DNA is TGCGCCAGCAGCCAACTAGCCTACTACAATGAGCAGTTCTTC. This codes for CASSQLAYYNEQFF.

The V gene is TRBV9, the J gene TRBJ1-2; D gene unclear. CDR1 and CDR2 (germline): SGDLS, YYNGEE. The CDR3 runs to 13 residues. V lost 5 bases, J lost 8 bases, and 16 bases lay in between. The CDR3 nucleotides read TGTGCCAGCAGGGGGAAGGGCTCGGGAGGCTACACCTTC. Translating gives CASRGKGSGGYTF. Complete variable domain (other parts from reference TRBV9 and TRBJ1-2): DSGVTQTPKHLITATGQRVTLRCSPRSGDLSVYWYQQSLDQGLQFLIQYYNGEERAKGNILERFSAQQFPDLHSELNLSSLELGDSALYFCASRGKGSGGYTFGSGTRLTVV.

The chain joins TRBV4-1 to TRBJ1-5; D uncertain. Trimming pared 1 base from V and 7 bases from J, leaving 11 bases between. This CDR3 is 14 amino acids long. Germline V gives CDR1 MGHRA, CDR2 YSYEKL. The CDR3 region has the DNA TGCGCCAGCAGCCAAGGTGGGTCCAGGCAGCCCCAGCATTTT. Translating it yields CASSQGGSRQPQHF.

This clone has more than one count but fewer than ten. The chain uses TRBV29-1 and TRBJ2-1, with 12 nucleotides matching TRBD2. The J segment lost 2 bases and the V segment lost 4 bases, leaving 18 bases of the junction unmatched. Germline-derived CDR1 and CDR2 are SQVTM and ANQGSEA. The length of the CDR3 is 20 residues. The CDR3 DNA sequence: TGCAGCGTTGTTAATCTGGGGCTAGCGGGAGGGCTAAGCCCCTACAATGAGCAGTTCTTC. Amino acids: CSVVNLGLAGGLSPYNEQFF.

The rearrangement uses TRBV4-2 and TRBJ1-1, with D unclear. Trimming stripped 0 bases from V and 5 bases from J, with 13 bases between. The CDR3 is 15 residues long. CDR1 LGHNA and CDR2 YNFKEQ come from the germline V gene. CDR3 loop: CASSQDELENTEAFF. The CDR3 nucleotides read TGTGCCAGCAGCCAAGATGAGCTAGAGAATACTGAAGCTTTCTTT.

The chain combines TRBV29-1 with TRBJ2-6; a weak D match, TRBD2 (5 bases). CDR1 is SQVTM, CDR2 ANQGSEA, per germline. V lost 2 bases to trimming and J lost 4 bases, with 12 bases between them. The CDR3 loop spans 15 amino acids. The CDR3 loop reads CSVETSRGGANVLTF. The CDR3 coding sequence is TGCAGCGTTGAAACTTCCCGGGGAGGGGCCAACGTCCTGACTTTC.

The rearrangement joins TRBV5-8 to TRBJ2-6; 11 bases map to TRBD1. The CDR3 is 19 amino acids. V lost 4 bases, J lost 1 base, and 10 bases stayed unmatched. The germline CDR1 and CDR2 sequences are SGHTS and YDEGEE. DNA of the CDR3: TGTGCCAGCAGCGGAAGGGACAGGGGGATCCGTTCTGGGGCCAACGTCCTGACTTTC. Its translation: CASSGRDRGIRSGANVLTF.

V usage is TRBV6-4 and J usage is TRBJ2-7; TRBD2 agrees at 10 bases. The V and J ends lost 0 bases and 5 bases, in that order; junction bases with no gene match: 7. The CDR3 covers 16 residues. Germline V CDR1 and CDR2: MRHNA, SNTAGT. As DNA, the CDR3 is TGTGCCAGCAGTGACTCAAGCGGGAGGGGTCAGGACGAGCAGTACTTC. Encoded protein: CASSDSSGRGQDEQYF.

The rearrangement uses TRBV27 and TRBJ2-2; 7 bases match TRBD2. This CDR3 is built from 14 residues. Trimming removed 6 bases from V and 0 bases from J; junction bases left unmatched: 1. CDR1 is MNHEY, CDR2 SMNVEV, per germline (reference sequence). The CDR3 DNA reads as TGTGCCAGCAGACGGGGGGCGAACACCGGGGAGCTGTTTTTT. Translation gives CASRRGANTGELFF.

The CDR3, as DNA: TGTGCCATCAGTGAGGGAAATGGGCAGGGGGAGACCCAGTACTTC. It is translated as CAISEGNGQGETQYF. V is TRBV10-3 and J is TRBJ2-5, with D maybe TRBD1 (6 bases). Germline values: CDR1 ENHRY, CDR2 SYGVKD. V was shortened by 2 bases and J by 5 bases, with 15 bases between the two germline ends. The CDR3 length is 15 residues.

This clone was observed a few times. CDR3 sequence reads: CAISGPGTSDFQETQYF. CDR3 nucleotides: TGTGCCATCAGTGGCCCTGGGACTAGTGACTTCCAAGAGACCCAGTACTTC. The chain uses TRBV10-3 and TRBJ2-5, with 8 bases lining up with TRBD2. The germline CDR1 and CDR2 sequences are ENHRY and SYGVKD. V gave up 4 bases and J gave up 1 base; unmatched junction bases: 11. The CDR3 totals 17 residues.

This clone was counted many times. DNA for the CDR3: TGTGCCAGAAGCTTACGGGACTCCCAGAACACGCGGGATAATTCACCCCTCCACTTT. It translates to CARSLRDSQNTRDNSPLHF. This chain uses TRBV7-5 with TRBJ1-6. TRBV7-5 is a pseudogene segment. The CDR3 contains 19 residues.

This rearrangement joins TRBV30 to TRBJ2-4; 7 bases agree with TRBD1. Germline CDR1 reads GTSNPN; CDR2 reads SVGIG (reference sequence). The CDR3 contains 13 residues. V was pared by 1 base and J by 4 bases, with 1 base of the junction left unmatched. The CDR3 is CAWSETGKNIQYF. CDR3 nucleotide sequence: TGTGCCTGGAGTGAGACAGGGAAAAACATTCAGTACTTC.

A few counts support this clone. The chain joins TRBV3-1 (or the pseudogene TRBV3-2) to TRBJ2-3; D may be TRBD2 (5 bases). The germline V and J ends were trimmed by 2 bases and 3 bases, with 12 bases remaining between them. CDR1 is LGHDT, CDR2 YNNKEL, per germline (reference sequence). The CDR3 length is 15 residues. CDR3 in DNA: TGTGCCAGCAGCCAACGGGAACGTTCGACAGATACGCAGTATTTT. This translates into CASSQRERSTDTQYF.

The chain is built from TRBV6-6 and TRBJ2-7; TRBD2 is a possible D gene (5 bases). V was pared by 6 bases and J by 4 bases, with 13 bases between. Per the germline V gene, CDR1 is MNHNY and CDR2 is SVGAGI (reference sequence). The CDR3 is 13 amino acids. Here the CDR3 reads CASRPGLLYEQYF. DNA for the CDR3: TGTGCCAGCAGGCCTGGACTGCTGTACGAGCAGTACTTC.

CDR3 residues: CASCRGRQGSPLHF. For the CDR3, the DNA is TGTGCCAGCTGCAGGGGACGGCAAGGTTCACCCCTCCACTTT. The gene calls are TRBV2 and TRBJ1-6, with D possibly TRBD1 on 6 matching bases. The V gene's germline CDR1 is SNHLY and CDR2 FYNNEI. The CDR3 runs 14 residues. Trimming shortened V by 8 bases and J by 9 bases, and 17 bases separated the two germline ends.

The V and J genes are TRBV24-1 and TRBJ2-1; the match to TRBD2 covers 12 bases. This CDR3 is 21 amino acids long. Unmatched junction bases numbered 22, after V lost 5 bases and J lost 6 bases. Germline CDR1 is KGHDR and CDR2 is SFDVKD. In nucleotides, the CDR3 is TGTGCCACCAGTGGGACTAGCGGGGAGGGTACCTCACGCACACACACCAATGAGCAGTTCTTC. It yields the protein CATSGTSGEGTSRTHTNEQFF.

The J gene is TRBJ2-7, the V gene TRBV5-1; TRBD1 agrees at 8 bases. In germline, CDR1 is SGHRS, CDR2 YFSETQ. V shed 0 bases and J 3 bases; nucleotides not matched to a gene: 11. This CDR3 has 17 amino acids. The CDR3 region is CASSLGGARQGNYEQYF. CDR3 DNA sequence: TGCGCCAGCAGCTTGGGGGGGGCGAGACAGGGGAACTACGAGCAGTACTTC.

The V call is TRBV14, the J call TRBJ2-1; 8 bases map to TRBD2. Germline CDR1 is SGHDN and CDR2 is FVKESK. The CDR3 runs to 13 residues. J lost 6 bases, V lost 4 bases, and 2 bases had no gene match. CDR3 region: CASSRRGGNEQFF. The CDR3 region has the DNA TGTGCCAGCAGCCGCCGGGGGGGCAATGAGCAGTTCTTC.

J is TRBJ2-1 and V is TRBV27; 8 bases match TRBD2. CDR1 is MNHEY and CDR2 is SMNVEV in the germline V gene (reference sequence). V lost 2 bases to trimming and J lost 7 bases; unmatched junction nucleotides: 7. The CDR3 extends over 15 amino acids. Here the CDR3 DNA reads TGTGCCAGCAGTTTAAGCGGGAGTTTGTTGAATGAGCAGTTCTTC. Translation gives CASSLSGSLLNEQFF.

In this sample, this clone turned up once. V usage is TRBV7-3 and J usage is TRBJ2-3, with TRBD2 matching over 11 bases. Germline V lookup: CDR1 SGHTA, CDR2 FQGTGA. The CDR3 runs 16 residues. With V trimmed by 4 bases and J by 2 bases, 5 bases remained unmatched. The CDR3 DNA reads TGTGCCAGCAGCTCCGGACTAGCGGGCGACACAGATACGCAGTATTTT. This translates into CASSSGLAGDTDTQYF.